Listed below are T cell receptor beta chains from one sample, sequenced in a study of technical replicates of blood from a handful of donors. Repertoires were generated with immunoSEQ multiplex PCR, while TCRdb's copy carries only in-frame clones and drops some. Among some 60,000 clones listed, over 75% were seen once. The sample comprised PBMCs. The receptors originated from a human donor in good health. Some clones in this sample may be carry-over from other donors' samples. Each CDR3 is given with its conserved first and last residue. Each record gives: CDR3 length, V gene, D gene, clone size, J gene, CDR3 DNA, CDR3 protein. A D gene is named only where the DNA matches it firmly. Clone size is given for some rows only: seen once, a few or many times, or a class if the clone is expanded.

cdr3_length: 13
v_call: TRBV7-2
d_call: NA
clone_size: few
j_call: TRBJ1-2
cdr3_nt: TGTGCCAGCAGCCCAGGTGGCGTTGGGGGCTACACCTTC
cdr3_aa: CASSPGGVGGYTF

cdr3_length: 17
v_call: TRBV7-3
d_call: NA
clone_size: NA
j_call: TRBJ2-1
cdr3_nt: TGTGCCAGCAGCTTAGTTAATACAGGGCTTACCTACAATGAGCAGTTCTTC
cdr3_aa: CASSLVNTGLTYNEQFF

cdr3_length: 15
v_call: TRBV7-2
d_call: TRBD2
clone_size: NA
j_call: TRBJ2-7
cdr3_nt: TGTGCCAGCAGATCACGTAGCGGGGAGGCCTACGAGCAGTACTTC
cdr3_aa: CASRSRSGEAYEQYF

cdr3_length: 15
v_call: TRBV30
d_call: TRBD1
clone_size: few
j_call: TRBJ1-2
cdr3_nt: TGTGCCTCGTACCGGGACAGGGCGTTTTCCTATGGCTACACCTTC
cdr3_aa: CASYRDRAFSYGYTF

cdr3_length: 12
v_call: TRBV9
d_call: NA
clone_size: NA
j_call: TRBJ2-1
cdr3_nt: TGTGCCAGCAGCGTCTACGGCGGTGAGCAGTTCTTC
cdr3_aa: CASSVYGGEQFF

cdr3_length: 14
v_call: TRBV11-2
d_call: TRBD1
clone_size: NA
j_call: TRBJ1-4
cdr3_nt: TGTGCCAGCAGCCCCGACAGGGTGCGTGAAAAACTGTTTTTT
cdr3_aa: CASSPDRVREKLFF

cdr3_length: 14
v_call: TRBV29-1
d_call: NA
clone_size: few
j_call: TRBJ1-1
cdr3_nt: TGCAGCGTTGAATTTCAGGCAAAGAACACTGAAGCTTTCTTT
cdr3_aa: CSVEFQAKNTEAFF

cdr3_length: 14
v_call: TRBV5-8
d_call: NA
clone_size: NA
j_call: TRBJ1-1
cdr3_nt: TGTGCCAGCAGCTTCCAGGGGAGGAACACTGAAGCTTTCTTT
cdr3_aa: CASSFQGRNTEAFF

cdr3_length: 15
v_call: TRBV12-5
d_call: TRBD1
clone_size: once
j_call: TRBJ2-1
cdr3_nt: TGTGCTAGTGGTTTGGTAAGGGACAGGGTTAATGAGCAGTTCTTC
cdr3_aa: CASGLVRDRVNEQFF

cdr3_length: 13
v_call: TRBV2
d_call: NA
clone_size: NA
j_call: TRBJ1-1
cdr3_nt: TGTGCCAGCAGTGAGGGGGCAGACACTGAAGCTTTCTTT
cdr3_aa: CASSEGADTEAFF

cdr3_length: 16
v_call: TRBV4-3
d_call: TRBD2
clone_size: NA
j_call: TRBJ2-7
cdr3_nt: TGCGCCAGCAGCCAAGCCGGGACTAGCGGTTCCTACGAGCAGTACTTC
cdr3_aa: CASSQAGTSGSYEQYF

cdr3_length: 15
v_call: TRBV7-3
d_call: TRBD2
clone_size: NA
j_call: TRBJ2-3
cdr3_nt: TGTGCCAGCAGCTCTGGACTAGCGGTCACAGATACGCAGTATTTT
cdr3_aa: CASSSGLAVTDTQYF

cdr3_length: 14
v_call: TRBV11-2
d_call: TRBD1
clone_size: NA
j_call: TRBJ2-5
cdr3_nt: TGTGCCAGCAGCTCAGGGACAGGCGGCGTGGCCCAGTACTTC
cdr3_aa: CASSSGTGGVAQYF

cdr3_length: 13
v_call: TRBV19
d_call: NA
clone_size: NA
j_call: TRBJ1-1
cdr3_nt: TGTGCCAGTAGTATAGATCTAGGCGCGGAAGCTTTCTTT
cdr3_aa: CASSIDLGAEAFF

cdr3_length: 13
v_call: TRBV7-9
d_call: NA
clone_size: NA
j_call: TRBJ1-2
cdr3_nt: TGTGCCAGCAGCTTAGGCAGCGGAAATGGCTACACCTTC
cdr3_aa: CASSLGSGNGYTF

cdr3_length: 13
v_call: TRBV25-1
d_call: NA
clone_size: NA
j_call: TRBJ2-6
cdr3_nt: TGTGCCAGCAGTCTCTCTGGGGCCAACGTCCTGACTTTC
cdr3_aa: CASSLSGANVLTF

cdr3_length: 16
v_call: TRBV6-1
d_call: NA
clone_size: NA
j_call: TRBJ1-1
cdr3_nt: TGTGCCAGCAGTGAACCCGCAGTCTTCATGAACACTGAAGCTTTCTTT
cdr3_aa: CASSEPAVFMNTEAFF

cdr3_length: 13
v_call: TRBV29-1
d_call: NA
clone_size: NA
j_call: TRBJ1-2
cdr3_nt: TGCAGCGTTGTTGGCAGTACTAACTATGGCTACACCTTC
cdr3_aa: CSVVGSTNYGYTF

cdr3_length: 17
v_call: TRBV11-2
d_call: NA
clone_size: NA
j_call: TRBJ2-6
cdr3_nt: TGTGCCAGCAGCTTAGGCCCCAGCGGCTCTCGGGCCAACGTCCTGACTTTC
cdr3_aa: CASSLGPSGSRANVLTF

cdr3_length: 16
v_call: TRBV7-2
d_call: NA
clone_size: NA
j_call: TRBJ2-5
cdr3_nt: TGTGCCAGCAGCTCCAGGAATCCTAGCTTTCAAGAGACCCAGTACTTC
cdr3_aa: CASSSRNPSFQETQYF

cdr3_length: 18
v_call: TRBV7-6
d_call: TRBD2
clone_size: NA
j_call: TRBJ2-5
cdr3_nt: TGTGCCAGCAGCTTAGTACTAGCGGGAGGGCTCCCCATCTCGGGCCAGTACTTC
cdr3_aa: CASSLVLAGGLPISGQYF

cdr3_length: 14
v_call: TRBV5-4
d_call: NA
clone_size: NA
j_call: TRBJ2-5
cdr3_nt: TGTGCCAGCAGCTTAGGGGAATTTCAAGAGACCCAGTACTTC
cdr3_aa: CASSLGEFQETQYF

cdr3_length: 16
v_call: TRBV5-6
d_call: TRBD2
clone_size: NA
j_call: TRBJ2-3
cdr3_nt: TGTGCCAGCAGCTTGCGGGGGGGCCGGGGCACAGATACGCAGTATTTT
cdr3_aa: CASSLRGGRGTDTQYF

cdr3_length: 19
v_call: TRBV7-6
d_call: NA
clone_size: NA
j_call: TRBJ1-5
cdr3_nt: TGTGCCAGCAGCCTTTACCCGGGTGCAGGGTCAGGTAACAATCAGCCCCAGCATTTT
cdr3_aa: CASSLYPGAGSGNNQPQHF

cdr3_length: 14
v_call: TRBV29-1
d_call: NA
clone_size: NA
j_call: TRBJ2-5
cdr3_nt: TGCAGCGTTGCCCTGGGAGATGGTCGAGAGACCCAGTACTTC
cdr3_aa: CSVALGDGRETQYF

cdr3_length: 15
v_call: TRBV10-1
d_call: TRBD1
clone_size: once
j_call: TRBJ1-5
cdr3_nt: TGCGCCAGCAGTACCGACAGGGAAAGCAATCAGCCCCAGCATTTT
cdr3_aa: CASSTDRESNQPQHF

cdr3_length: 15
v_call: TRBV6-5
d_call: TRBD1
clone_size: few
j_call: TRBJ1-1
cdr3_nt: TGTGCCAGCAGGCAAGATGGGACAGGGTGGAATGAAGCTTTCTTT
cdr3_aa: CASRQDGTGWNEAFF

cdr3_length: 15
v_call: TRBV19
d_call: NA
clone_size: few
j_call: TRBJ1-1
cdr3_nt: TGTGCCAGTAGTATGGCAGGGGTGAGAGGCACTGAAGCTTTCTTT
cdr3_aa: CASSMAGVRGTEAFF

cdr3_length: 15
v_call: TRBV5-4
d_call: TRBD2
clone_size: few
j_call: TRBJ2-7
cdr3_nt: TGTGCCAGCAGCTTGAGCGCGGGAGTTCTCTACGAGCAGTACTTC
cdr3_aa: CASSLSAGVLYEQYF

cdr3_length: 12
v_call: TRBV9
d_call: NA
clone_size: NA
j_call: TRBJ2-5
cdr3_nt: TGTGCCAGCAGCTCAACGGTAGAGACCCAGTACTTC
cdr3_aa: CASSSTVETQYF

cdr3_length: 16
v_call: TRBV4-3
d_call: NA
clone_size: NA
j_call: TRBJ1-3
cdr3_nt: TGCGCCAGCAGCCAAGATCGGCGGGACTCTGGAAACACCATATATTTT
cdr3_aa: CASSQDRRDSGNTIYF

cdr3_length: 14
v_call: TRBV7-9
d_call: TRBD1
clone_size: NA
j_call: TRBJ1-4
cdr3_nt: TGTGCCAGCAGCTCCGACAGGGATGGGGAAAAACTGTTTTTT
cdr3_aa: CASSSDRDGEKLFF

cdr3_length: 13
v_call: TRBV19
d_call: NA
clone_size: NA
j_call: TRBJ2-2
cdr3_nt: TGTGCCAGTAGTATGAGGGAGTACGGGGAGCTGTTTTTT
cdr3_aa: CASSMREYGELFF

cdr3_length: 14
v_call: TRBV6-5
d_call: TRBD2
clone_size: NA
j_call: TRBJ2-2
cdr3_nt: TGTGCCAGCAGTTATCCCGGACTAGCCGGGGAGCTGTTTTTT
cdr3_aa: CASSYPGLAGELFF

cdr3_length: 13
v_call: TRBV19
d_call: TRBD2
clone_size: NA
j_call: TRBJ2-7
cdr3_nt: TGTGCCAGTAGTCGTTCCGGGAGGGACGAGCAGTACTTC
cdr3_aa: CASSRSGRDEQYF